This T cell receptor beta chain was sequenced in a study of T cells after yellow fever vaccination. Looking at the study overall: Libraries from low-cell-number fractions were prepared with the SMART-Seq v4 Ultra Low Input RNA kit. General observations from the study: FACS-sorted repertoires could harbor abundant contaminating bulk-population clonotypes.

TCRdb ran MiXCR on the 5' RACE reads and lists one entry per CDR3 protein. The sample lists about 220,000 distinct CDR3 sequences; about 3% were seen once. This clonotype has ten or more counts. Its antigen is still unknown. CDR1 LGHNA and CDR2 YSLEER come from the germline V gene. This CDR3 is 16 amino acids long. Trimming cost V 4 bases and J 3 bases, with 17 bases left between them. This clonotype was sampled from a man between 18 and 35 years old who received the YFV17D yellow fever vaccine. The sample was CD4+ T cells sorted from PBMCs, taken 10 days after the yellow fever booster vaccination. The chain combines TRBV4-3 with TRBJ2-3; D is perhaps TRBD2 (6 bases). The CDR3 bases are TGCGCCAGCAGCCCGCATGGCGGACGGGGGACAGATACGCAGTATTTT. Translated: CASSPHGGRGTDTQYF.